The 30 T cell receptor beta chains in this list originate from one sample, sequenced in a study of blood T cell repertoires in COVID-19. The protocol was immunoSEQ multiplex PCR, while the TCRdb copy is restricted to in-frame clones and leaves out a portion. The sample lists 300,000 or so clones, around nine tenths occurring once. The specimen sequenced was PBMCs or T cells enriched from blood (not recorded which). The source of these receptors is a man between 60 and 75 years old who had recovered from COVID-19.

This sequence joins TRBV4-1 and TRBJ2-3; the D gene is possibly TRBD1 (6 bases). Germline assignment: CDR1 MGHRA and CDR2 YSYEKL. The ends were cut back, 4 bases at V and 4 bases at J, with 15 bases in the middle. This CDR3 is 15 amino acids long. This CDR3 reads CASSRAEGGADTQYF. For the CDR3, the DNA is TGCGCCAGCAGCCGAGCAGAAGGGGGAGCAGATACGCAGTATTTT.

The chain has TRBV29-1 and TRBJ2-2; D possibly corresponds to TRBD1 (5 bases). V was pared by 3 bases and J by 5 bases, with 13 bases between. Germline V gene sequence: CDR1 SQVTM, CDR2 ANQGSEA. There are 14 residues in the CDR3. In nucleotides, the CDR3 is TGCAGCGTTGATACAGGCCAATGGACCGGGGAGCTGTTTTTT. It translates to CSVDTGQWTGELFF.

V usage is TRBV25-1 and J usage is TRBJ1-1; 7 positions agree with TRBD1. Germline trimming cut 3 bases from V and 2 bases from J; bases unmatched to any gene: 6. CDR1 and CDR2 (germline): MGHDK, SYGVNS. The CDR3 totals 15 residues. The CDR3 DNA sequence: TGTGCCAGCAGTGATAGACAGGGTTTTAACACTGAAGCTTTCTTT. Amino acids: CASSDRQGFNTEAFF.

The chain employs TRBV24-1 and TRBJ1-1, with D tentatively TRBD1 (5 bases). CDR1 and CDR2 from the germline V gene are KGHDR and SFDVKD. CDR3 size: 14 residues. V was pared by 4 bases and J by 11 bases, with 19 bases between. The CDR3 region has the DNA TGTGCCACCAGTGACTCCCGGGAGCAGGGAAAGGCTTTCTTT. Residues: CATSDSREQGKAFF.

The chain couples TRBV9 to TRBJ1-2, with 8 bases matching TRBD1. V lost 4 bases, J lost 4 bases, and 15 bases stayed unmatched. The CDR3 is made up of 17 amino acids. CDR1 is SGDLS, CDR2 YYNGEE, per germline. DNA for the CDR3: TGTGCCAGCAGCTCGAGCTCAGGGGGCGGACGAAGCTATGGCTACACCTTC. Its protein is CASSSSSGGGRSYGYTF.

Only one count was recorded for this clone. The chain links TRBV27 to TRBJ1-1; D call uncertain. Trimming stripped 3 bases from V and 4 bases from J, with 21 bases between. CDR3 length: 17 amino acids. The germline CDR1 and CDR2 sequences are MNHEY and SMNVEV (reference sequence). The CDR3 region has the DNA TGTGCCAGCAGTTTTGTAAGTTCCCGGGGAGGTGGCACTGAAGCTTTCTTT. Its protein product is CASSFVSSRGGGTEAFF.

This rearrangement joins TRBV2 to TRBJ2-1; 12 bases fit TRBD2. Germline-derived CDR1 and CDR2 are SNHLY and FYNNEI. The CDR3 is made up of 14 amino acids. Unmatched junction bases numbered 0, after V lost 4 bases and J lost 5 bases. CDR3 amino acids: CASSASGRDNEQFF. DNA of the CDR3: TGTGCCAGCAGTGCTAGCGGGAGGGACAATGAGCAGTTCTTC. Based on the CDR3 plus reference TRBV2 and TRBJ2-1, the full variable domain is EPEVTQTPSHQVTQMGQEVILRCVPISNHLYFYWYRQILGQKVEFLVSFYNNEISEKSEIFDDQFSVERPDGSNFTLKIRSTKLEDSAMYFCASSASGRDNEQFFGPGTRLTVL.

The rearrangement links TRBV19 to TRBJ1-1, with 11 positions matching TRBD1. Germline V CDR1 and CDR2: LNHDA, SQIVND (reference sequence). J gave up 3 bases and V 8 bases, and 5 bases lay outside the gene matches. The CDR3 is 14 amino acids. In DNA, the CDR3 is TGTGCCAGTTCTAAGGGACAGGGGGACACTGAAGCTTTCTTT. This gives the protein CASSKGQGDTEAFF.

The V call is TRBV7-9, the J call TRBJ2-7; 9 bases align to TRBD1. CDR3 size: 15 residues. Germline trimming cut 5 bases from V and 0 bases from J; bases unmatched to any gene: 5. Germline V gives CDR1 SEHNR, CDR2 FQNEAQ (reference sequence). This CDR3 is CASSEPGQGSYEQYF. The CDR3 DNA reads as TGTGCCAGCAGCGAGCCGGGACAGGGCTCCTACGAGCAGTACTTC.

The V gene is TRBV4-2, the J gene TRBJ2-5; tentative D call: TRBD2 (6 bases). Germline loops: CDR1 LGHNA, CDR2 YNFKEQ. V lost 2 bases, J lost 4 bases, and 17 bases lay in between. This CDR3 is 16 amino acids long. The CDR3 spells CASSQRGTGDGETQYF. The CDR3 DNA reads as TGTGCCAGCAGCCAAAGAGGAACGGGGGACGGAGAGACCCAGTACTTC.

V is TRBV11-3 and J is TRBJ2-3, with no clear D. Trimming cost V 6 bases and J 4 bases, with 8 bases left between them. Per the germline V gene, CDR1 is SGHNT and CDR2 is YENEEA. CDR3 length: 12 residues. The CDR3 coding sequence is TGTGCCAGCAGAAAAGGAGCAGATACGCAGTATTTT. This sequence encodes CASRKGADTQYF. The whole variable domain, filled in from reference TRBV11-3 and TRBJ2-3, reads EAGVVQSPRYKIIEKKQPVAFWCNPISGHNTLYWYLQNLGQGPELLIRYENEEAVDDSQLPKDRFSAERLKGVDSTLKIQPAELGDSAVYLCASRKGADTQYFGPGTRLTVL.

This clone was seen once. The V gene is TRBV5-1, the J gene TRBJ2-2; 11 positions agree with TRBD2. The CDR3 loop spans 15 amino acids. Germline CDR1 and CDR2: SGHRS and YFSETQ. The trim removed 4 bases at V and 7 bases at J, leaving 6 bases unmatched. The CDR3 is CASSLPGLAVGELFF. CDR3 DNA: TGCGCCAGCAGCCTCCCGGGACTAGCGGTCGGGGAGCTGTTTTTT.

This rearrangement joins TRBV7-9 to TRBJ1-5; no reliable D call. This CDR3 comprises 14 residues. The V end lost 1 base, the J end lost 5 bases, and 9 bases lay between the germline ends. Germline-derived CDR1 and CDR2 are SEHNR and FQNEAQ (reference sequence). CDR3 region: CASSLVSSDQPQHF. The DNA for the CDR3 is TGTGCCAGCAGCTTAGTATCTTCAGATCAGCCCCAGCATTTT.

The chain carries TRBV27 and TRBJ2-3; D is perhaps TRBD1 (6 bases). The germline V gene has CDR1 MNHEY and CDR2 SMNVEV (reference sequence). This CDR3 is 14 amino acids long. The V end was cut by 6 bases, the J end by 0 bases, with 10 bases between. This CDR3 is CASRQDSSTDTQYF. CDR3 nucleotides: TGTGCCAGCAGGCAGGACAGCAGCACAGATACGCAGTATTTT.

The V gene is TRBV19, the J gene TRBJ1-2; D ambiguous. In germline, CDR1 is LNHDA, CDR2 SQIVND (reference sequence). The CDR3 length is 16 residues. With 4 bases removed from V and 5 bases from J, the gap between germline ends came to 20 bases. The chain's CDR3 is CASSKPPTGFEYGYTF. The CDR3 DNA reads TGTGCCAGTAGTAAACCCCCTACGGGATTTGAATATGGCTACACCTTC. Full variable domain (missing parts from reference TRBV19 and TRBJ1-2): DGGITQSPKYLFRKEGQNVTLSCEQNLNHDAMYWYRQDPGQGLRLIYYSQIVNDFQKGDIAEGYSVSREKKESFPLTVTSAQKNPTAFYLCASSKPPTGFEYGYTFGSGTRLTVV.

This sequence joins TRBV28 and TRBJ2-6; tentative D call: TRBD1 (5 bases). The CDR3 runs 12 residues. From germline, CDR1 is MDHEN and CDR2 SYDVKM. This CDR3 is CSTRGGANVLTF. CDR3 coding DNA: TGTTCAACAAGGGGAGGGGCCAACGTCCTGACTTTC. Drawing the rest from reference TRBV28 and TRBJ2-6, the complete variable domain is DVKVTQSSRYLVKRTGEKVFLECVQDMDHENMFWYRQDPGLGLRLIYFSYDVKMKEKGDIPEGYSVSREKKERFSLILESASTNQTSMYLCSTRGGANVLTFGAGSRLTVL.

This chain uses TRBV5-6 with TRBJ2-7, with TRBD2 matching 10 bases. Germline values: CDR1 SGHDT, CDR2 YYEEEE. This CDR3 region has 15 residues. The trim removed 4 bases at V and 3 bases at J, leaving 7 bases unmatched. Written as DNA, the CDR3 is TGTGCCAGCAGCCCCCGGACTAGCGGATTCTACGAGCAGTACTTC. It encodes CASSPRTSGFYEQYF.

The gene calls are TRBV30 and TRBJ1-5; 9 bases map to TRBD1. Germline CDR1 reads GTSNPN; CDR2 reads SVGIG (reference sequence). Trimming cost V 5 bases and J 0 bases; bases outside gene matches: 5. The CDR3 has 15 residues. CDR3 in amino acids: CAWGQGKHSNQPQHF. In DNA, the CDR3 is TGTGCCTGGGGACAGGGGAAGCATAGCAATCAGCCCCAGCATTTT.

The V gene is TRBV6-6, the J gene TRBJ1-1, with D perhaps TRBD1 (6 bases). This CDR3 has 16 amino acids. V was clipped by 2 bases and J by 1 base, with 14 bases between them. Germline V gene lookup returns CDR1 MNHNY and CDR2 SVGAGI (reference sequence). CDR3 amino acids: CASSYDWTVRNTEAFF. DNA for the CDR3: TGTGCCAGCAGTTACGATTGGACAGTCCGGAACACTGAAGCTTTCTTT.

This sequence joins TRBV29-1 and TRBJ1-5, with D possibly being TRBD1 (5 bases). The ends were cut back, 7 bases at V and 0 bases at J, with 19 bases in the middle. The CDR3 runs to 16 residues. The germline CDR1 and CDR2 sequences are SQVTM and ANQGSEA. CDR3 in DNA: TGCAGCGCCCTTAGCGGGGACGGGCATAGCAATCAGCCCCAGCATTTT. Amino acids: CSALSGDGHSNQPQHF.

This chain joins TRBV18 and TRBJ2-7, with D tentatively TRBD1 (6 bases). V lost 4 bases, J lost 2 bases, and 15 bases lay in between. The CDR3 is made up of 15 amino acids. Per the germline V gene, CDR1 is KGHSH and CDR2 is LQKENI. The CDR3 loop is CASSLLDSSPYEQYF. CDR3 sequence (DNA): TGTGCCAGCTCACTACTGGACAGTAGTCCCTACGAGCAGTACTTC.

The chain is built from TRBV29-1 and TRBJ2-1; TRBD1 might be the D (8 bases). The CDR3 consists of 14 residues. The V and J ends lost 7 bases and 6 bases respectively, with 19 bases between them. CDR1 SQVTM and CDR2 ANQGSEA come from the germline V gene. This CDR3 reads CSGGGRTGPNEQFF. CDR3 sequence (DNA): TGCAGCGGGGGGGGTAGGACAGGGCCCAATGAGCAGTTCTTC.

The chain is built from TRBV21-1 and TRBJ1-6. TRBV21-1 is a pseudogene locus. This CDR3 spans 13 amino acids. CDR3 residues: CARGAVKGSPLHF. CDR3 DNA sequence: TGTGCCAGAGGTGCGGTTAAAGGTTCACCCCTCCACTTT.

About this clone itself: The same CDR3 can be traced to other DNA sequences in this sample. The chain recombines TRBV18 with TRBJ1-2; 9 bases fit TRBD1. Looked up from germline, CDR1 is KGHSH and CDR2 is LQKENI. The CDR3 is 15 residues long. Trimming removed 3 bases from V and 2 bases from J; junction bases left unmatched: 4. CDR3 DNA sequence: TGTGCCAGCTCACCTCCGGGACAGGGAAACTATGGCTACACCTTC. This translates into CASSPPGQGNYGYTF.

V usage is TRBV25-1 and J usage is TRBJ2-7, with TRBD1 as a possible D gene (5 bases). The CDR3 totals 15 residues. Trimming shortened V by 5 bases and J by 2 bases, and 16 bases separated the two germline ends. The V gene's germline CDR1 is MGHDK and CDR2 SYGVNS. The CDR3 sequence is CASSPRWGSPYEQYF. The CDR3 DNA reads TGTGCCAGCAGTCCCCGATGGGGCAGTCCCTACGAGCAGTACTTC.

This chain links TRBV6-6 with TRBJ2-7, with 7 bases that match TRBD1. The CDR3 is made up of 15 amino acids. V was pared by 6 bases and J by 5 bases, with 13 bases of the junction left unmatched. Germline V gives CDR1 MNHNY, CDR2 SVGAGI (reference sequence). CDR3 DNA: TGTGCCAGCAGGAAAACAGGGGACAGTGGCCACGAGCAGTACTTC. Translation: CASRKTGDSGHEQYF.

The rearrangement uses TRBV30 and TRBJ1-1, with D uncertain. The CDR3 length is 11 residues. Germline CDR1 and CDR2: GTSNPN and SVGIG (reference sequence). Between the trimmed V and J ends, which lost 2 bases and 5 bases, there was a span of 6 bases. The CDR3 bases are TGTGCCTGGAGTCGGCGGACTGAAGCTTTCTTT. Protein product: CAWSRRTEAFF.

V gene TRBV6-5 combines with J gene TRBJ1-5; D gene uncertain. V lost 5 bases, J lost 3 bases, and 8 bases lay in between. The CDR3 is 13 amino acids. The V gene's germline CDR1 is MNHEY and CDR2 SVGAGI. The CDR3, as DNA: TGTGCCAGCAGTAAACAACCCAATCAGCCCCAGCATTTT. This codes for CASSKQPNQPQHF.

The chain couples TRBV27 to TRBJ2-3; 8 bases fit TRBD1. CDR1 is MNHEY, CDR2 SMNVEV, per germline (reference sequence). This CDR3 has 14 amino acids. V gave up 6 bases and J gave up 5 bases; unmatched junction bases: 7. The CDR3 protein is CASSRGRLLDTQYF. The DNA for the CDR3 is TGTGCCAGCAGCAGGGGGCGTCTACTAGATACGCAGTATTTT.

The V and J genes are TRBV20-1 and TRBJ1-1; 8 bases line up with TRBD1. V was pared by 3 bases and J by 0 bases, with 3 bases of the junction left unmatched. This CDR3 comprises 14 residues. Germline CDR1 reads DFQATT; CDR2 reads SNEGSKA (reference sequence). The CDR3 loop reads CSASAGGLNTEAFF. The CDR3 coding sequence is TGCAGTGCTAGTGCAGGGGGCCTGAACACTGAAGCTTTCTTT.